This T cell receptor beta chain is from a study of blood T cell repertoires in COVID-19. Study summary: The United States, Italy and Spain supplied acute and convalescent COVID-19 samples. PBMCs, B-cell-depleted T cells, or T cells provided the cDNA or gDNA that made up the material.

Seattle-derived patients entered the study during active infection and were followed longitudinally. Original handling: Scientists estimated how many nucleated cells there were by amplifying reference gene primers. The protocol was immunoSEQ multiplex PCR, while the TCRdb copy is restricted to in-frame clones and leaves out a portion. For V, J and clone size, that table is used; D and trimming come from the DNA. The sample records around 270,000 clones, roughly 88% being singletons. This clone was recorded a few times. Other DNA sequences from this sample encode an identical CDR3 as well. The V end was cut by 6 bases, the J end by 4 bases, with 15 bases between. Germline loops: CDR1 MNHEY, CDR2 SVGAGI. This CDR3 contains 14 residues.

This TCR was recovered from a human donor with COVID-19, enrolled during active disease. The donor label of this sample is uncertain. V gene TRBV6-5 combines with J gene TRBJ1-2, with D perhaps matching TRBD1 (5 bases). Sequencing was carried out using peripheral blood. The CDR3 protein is CASSTREVGYGYTF. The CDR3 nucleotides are TGTGCCAGCAGCACCAGGGAAGTTGGCTATGGCTACACCTTC.